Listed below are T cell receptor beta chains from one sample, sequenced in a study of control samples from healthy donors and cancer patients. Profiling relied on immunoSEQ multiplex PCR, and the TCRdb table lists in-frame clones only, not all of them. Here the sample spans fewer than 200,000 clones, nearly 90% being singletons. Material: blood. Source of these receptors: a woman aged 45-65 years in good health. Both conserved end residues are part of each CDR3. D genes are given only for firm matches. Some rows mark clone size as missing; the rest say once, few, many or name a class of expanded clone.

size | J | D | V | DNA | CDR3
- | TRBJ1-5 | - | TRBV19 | TGTGCCAGTAGTGAGGTCGGACAGTACAATCAGCCCCAGCATTTT | CASSEVGQYNQPQHF
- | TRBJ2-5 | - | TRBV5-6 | TGTGCCAGCAGCTTTCGAGAGACCCAGTACTTC | CASSFRETQYF
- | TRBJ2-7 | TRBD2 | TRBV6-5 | TGTGCCAGCAGTTACCGTAGCGGGAGCTACCACGAGCAGTACTTC | CASSYRSGSYHEQYF
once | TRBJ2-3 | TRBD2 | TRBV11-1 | TGTGCCAGCAGCTTCGGCGCGGGGGGTACGCAGTATTTT | CASSFGAGGTQYF
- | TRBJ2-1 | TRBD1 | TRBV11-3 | TGTGCCAGCAGCCTAACCGGGACAGGGGGGAATGAGCAGTTCTTC | CASSLTGTGGNEQFF
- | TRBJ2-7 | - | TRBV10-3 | TGTGCCACCCGGGGAGGGGGGACGGTTTCCTACGAGCAGTACTTC | CATRGGGTVSYEQYF
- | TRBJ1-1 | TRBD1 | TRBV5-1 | TGCGCCAGCACGCGACAGGGAGGCGAAGCTTTCTTT | CASTRQGGEAFF
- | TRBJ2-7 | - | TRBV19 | TGTGCCACAGGAGAACTCTACGAGCAGTACTTC | CATGELYEQYF
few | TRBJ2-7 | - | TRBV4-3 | TGCGCCAGCAGCCAAGAGGTCGGAGGGAACTACGAGCAGTACTTC | CASSQEVGGNYEQYF
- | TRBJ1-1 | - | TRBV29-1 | TGCAGCGGGGCAAACACTGAAGCTTTCTTT | CSGANTEAFF
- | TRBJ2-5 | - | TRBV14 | TGTGCCAGCAGCCAATGGGAGACCCAGTACTTC | CASSQWETQYF
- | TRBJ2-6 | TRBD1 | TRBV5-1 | TGCGCCAGCTCCCCGACAGGGGCCTCTGGGGCCAACGTCCTGACTTTC | CASSPTGASGANVLTF